This TCR beta chain comes out of a study of beta chain features in type 1 diabetes. General study findings and limits: Whether TCRB rearrangement is influenced by HLA type was left unresolved in this analysis. TCRB repertoires of naive, central memory and Treg cells appeared more similar among patients than among healthy donors. Shorter TCRB CDR3s, moderately but significantly so, marked every one of the four CD4+ subsets in Type 1 diabetes patients.

Sequencing targeted expressed TCRB transcripts, as all isolated RNA had been reverse transcribed. TCRdb's table, derived via immunoSEQ multiplex PCR, lists solely in-frame clones and lacks some. The data show some 360,000 clones, roughly a tenth seen once. Isolation of CD4+ naive, central memory, regulatory and stem cell-like memory cells was achieved by sorting via CD45RO/CCR7/CD25/CD127/CD95/CD27. This clone was observed many times. Its matching antigen is unknown. This receptor was obtained from a man aged 25-40 years with type 1 diabetes. The specimen was central memory CD4+ T cells from blood.

The CDR3 loop is CASSEGIGGNEQFF. In nucleotides, the CDR3 is TGCGCCAGCAGCGAGGGAATAGGGGGCAATGAGCAGTTCTTC. The chain uses TRBV5-1 and TRBJ2-1, with TRBD1 as a possible D gene (6 bases). The CDR3 sequence is 14 residues long. The germline V gene encodes CDR1 SGHRS and CDR2 YFSETQ. V dropped 4 bases and J dropped 6 bases, with 14 bases sitting between them.